This is a list of T cell receptor beta chains from one sample in a study of T cell responses to AZD1222 COVID-19 vaccine. This table comes from immunoSEQ multiplex PCR, and its TCRdb copy is limited to in-frame clones, with some not included. The sample has about 120,000 clones; about 93% are singletons. The sample in question was peripheral blood, obtained 28 days after the second dose of the MenACWY control vaccine. Receptors were obtained from an adult who received the MenACWY meningococcal vaccine as a control. CDR3s include the opening cysteine and the closing phenylalanine or tryptophan. D genes are given only for firm matches. Expanded clones get a size class; other rows say once, few or many, or leave the size out.

clone_size	v_call	j_call	d_call	cdr3_nt	cdr3_aa
NA	TRBV18	TRBJ1-1	NA	TGTGCCAGCTCTCGCGATCTTAACACTGAAGCTTTCTTT	CASSRDLNTEAFF
few	TRBV2	TRBJ2-1	NA	TGTGCCAGTGAGCGGTACAATGAGCAGTTCTTC	CASERYNEQFF
NA	TRBV30	TRBJ1-6	TRBD1	TGTGCCTGGAGTCATGGGGACAGCCATTCACCCCTCCACTTT	CAWSHGDSHSPLHF
NA	TRBV5-6	TRBJ2-7	NA	TGTGCCAGCAGCTTTACCGACAGCCCCCTGGACGAGCAGTACTTC	CASSFTDSPLDEQYF
NA	TRBV5-1	TRBJ1-5	NA	TGCGCCAGCAGCTTGGAGGGAGGGGTAACTCAGCCCCAGCATTTT	CASSLEGGVTQPQHF
NA	TRBV5-4	TRBJ1-2	NA	TGTGCCAGCAGCTTGGTACCAGGGTCGGGGGCTAACTATGGCTACACCTTC	CASSLVPGSGANYGYTF
NA	TRBV19	TRBJ2-3	NA	TGTGCCAGTAGCCGTACAGGGACGGCGACAGATACGCAGTATTTT	CASSRTGTATDTQYF
once	TRBV6-5	TRBJ2-7	NA	TGTGCCAGCAGTTACCAGGGCGACGAGCAGTACTTC	CASSYQGDEQYF
NA	TRBV19	TRBJ2-3	TRBD1	TGTGCCAGTAGTGTTCGGACAGGAAGCACAGATACGCAGTATTTT	CASSVRTGSTDTQYF
NA	TRBV6-5	TRBJ1-5	TRBD1	TGTGCCAGCAGTTACTCCGGGACAGCCGGGGAGCCCCAGCATTTT	CASSYSGTAGEPQHF
once	TRBV19	TRBJ1-5	NA	TGTGCCAGTAGTAAGTCTCAGGAATATAGCAATCAGCCCCAGCATTTT	CASSKSQEYSNQPQHF
NA	TRBV4-3	TRBJ2-1	NA	TGCGCCAGCAGCCAAGATCCGCCCGGGGACAATGAGCAGTTCTTC	CASSQDPPGDNEQFF
NA	TRBV28	TRBJ2-7	NA	TGTGCCAGCAGTCCCCCGTATTACGAGCAGTACTTC	CASSPPYYEQYF
NA	TRBV11-2	TRBJ1-2	NA	TGTGCCAGCAGCCCGACATCCCAGAATGGCTACACCTTC	CASSPTSQNGYTF
NA	TRBV11-2	TRBJ2-5	NA	TGTGCCAGCAGCTTAGTGGGCGGATCGGAACTCCAAGAGACCCAGTACTTC	CASSLVGGSELQETQYF
NA	TRBV28	TRBJ1-4	NA	TGTGCCAGCACCCCCGAGTTGGCGGCAGTTGAAAAACTGTTTTTT	CASTPELAAVEKLFF
NA	TRBV10-3	TRBJ1-4	TRBD1	TGTGCCATCAGTGCCGACAGGGGTAGGGAAAAACTGTTTTTT	CAISADRGREKLFF
NA	TRBV4-2	TRBJ2-3	NA	TGTGCCAGCAGCCAGCGAGTCGGAGGGGGCACAGATACGCAGTATTTT	CASSQRVGGGTDTQYF
NA	TRBV7-2	TRBJ2-1	NA	TGTGCCAGCAGCTTAAGGTCCCCCCAGGGACTTCATTATGAGCAGTTCTTC	CASSLRSPQGLHYEQFF
NA	TRBV28	TRBJ2-1	NA	TGTGCCAGCAGTTTAGTTGGTGGGAGCTCCTACAATGAGCAGTTCTTC	CASSLVGGSSYNEQFF
NA	TRBV6-5	TRBJ1-2	TRBD1	TGTGCCAGCAGCCGAGACAGGGGCGGCTACACCTTC	CASSRDRGGYTF
NA	TRBV27	TRBJ1-5	NA	TGTGCCAGCAGTTACCGAGGTCGGGGGGCAGGCAATCAGCCCCAGCATTTT	CASSYRGRGAGNQPQHF
once	TRBV6-1	TRBJ2-2	TRBD1	TGTGCCAGCAGTGAAGCCTGGGGCAGGGGGCTCTTTTGGACCGGGGAGCTGTTTTTT	CASSEAWGRGLFWTGELFF
NA	TRBV18	TRBJ2-1	NA	TGTGCCAGCTCCCTCAACGGCCCCGGCGGGGTTATTATAAATGAGCAGTTCTTC	CASSLNGPGGVIINEQFF
NA	TRBV10-1	TRBJ2-1	TRBD2	TGCGCCAGCAGTGAGCCCCTAGCGGGGGTAAATGAGCAGTTCTTC	CASSEPLAGVNEQFF
NA	TRBV19	TRBJ2-1	TRBD2	TGTGCCAGTAGTGTTACCGGGACTAGCGCATTGAGCTCCTACAATGAGCAGTTCTTC	CASSVTGTSALSSYNEQFF
NA	TRBV25-1	TRBJ2-2	TRBD2	TGTGCCAGCAGTGATGGGACTAGCGGGAGTCGGACCGGGGAGCTGTTTTTT	CASSDGTSGSRTGELFF
NA	TRBV27	TRBJ1-2	NA	TGTGCCAGCAGTACCAGGGAGGCAGGAGGCTATGGCTACACCTTC	CASSTREAGGYGYTF
NA	TRBV5-6	TRBJ1-5	NA	TGTGCCAGCAGCGCTTTTATTGAGGGCCTAAATCAGCCCCAGCATTTT	CASSAFIEGLNQPQHF
NA	TRBV5-1	TRBJ2-7	TRBD2	TGCGCCAGCAGCTCTGAGCGGGAGGTGTACTTC	CASSSEREVYF
NA	TRBV25-1	TRBJ1-5	TRBD1	TGTGCCAGCAGTGAACAAAGGACAGGGGCCCAGCATTTT	CASSEQRTGAQHF
NA	TRBV19	TRBJ1-5	TRBD1	TGTGCCAGTAGTCTCGATGCAGGGGGCCCTGGCAATCAGCCCCAGCATTTT	CASSLDAGGPGNQPQHF
NA	TRBV29-1	TRBJ1-2	NA	TGCAGCGTCCCCGGCAGGGCGGGCGGCTACACCTTC	CSVPGRAGGYTF